Listed below are T cell receptor beta chains from one sample, sequenced in a study of blood T cell repertoires in COVID-19. The method was immunoSEQ multiplex PCR; TCRdb's version includes in-frame clones alone and lacks a portion of them. The sample comprises approximately 190,000 clones, 80% to 90% of which are singletons, and around 2.3% rests with the top ten. The sample taken for sequencing was peripheral blood. These TCRs come from a man in his 70s with active or convalescent COVID-19. CDR3s include the opening cysteine and the closing phenylalanine or tryptophan. The order of the fields is J gene, V gene, D gene, clone size, CDR3 protein, CDR3 DNA. A D gene is named only where the DNA matches it firmly. The size of a clone is reported for some rows only, either as once, few or many, or as a class for expanded clones.

TRBJ2-1 TRBV28 TRBD2 - CASTISGLTYNEQFF TGTGCCAGCACTATTAGCGGGTTGACCTACAATGAGCAGTTCTTC
TRBJ2-7 TRBV5-1 TRBD2 - CASSSGTNQGEQYF TGCGCCAGCAGCTCCGGGACTAACCAGGGCGAGCAGTACTTC
TRBJ1-4 TRBV2 TRBD1 - CASRAQGALGEKLFF TGTGCCAGCAGAGCTCAGGGGGCTTTGGGGGAAAAACTGTTTTTT
TRBJ1-2 TRBV28 TRBD1 - CASNIQGYGYTF TGTGCCAGCAACATACAGGGGTATGGCTACACCTTC
TRBJ2-5 TRBV11-2 - - CASSLAGVMETQYF TGTGCCAGCAGCTTAGCGGGAGTCATGGAGACCCAGTACTTC
TRBJ2-7 TRBV4-3 - - CASSQGTNSYEQYF TGCGCCAGCAGCCAGGGGACAAATTCCTACGAGCAGTACTTC
TRBJ2-3 TRBV18 TRBD2 - CASSRTSGVTSTDTQYF TGTGCCAGCTCCCGGACTAGCGGAGTTACTAGCACAGATACGCAGTATTTT
TRBJ2-2 TRBV5-5 - medium-sized CASTVTPGRNTGELFF TGTGCCAGCACCGTTACTCCTGGTCGGAACACCGGGGAGCTGTTTTTT
TRBJ2-6 TRBV5-1 TRBD2 - CASSLGGSSGANVLTF TGCGCCAGCAGCTTGGGCGGGAGTTCTGGGGCCAACGTCCTGACTTTC
TRBJ1-3 TRBV9 - few CASSVYSGVSGNTIYF TGTGCCAGCAGCGTATACTCAGGCGTTTCTGGAAACACCATATATTTT
TRBJ2-2 TRBV6-5 TRBD1 - CASSYSQPGGRELFF TGTGCCAGCAGTTACTCCCAACCAGGGGGCCGGGAGCTGTTTTTT
TRBJ1-5 TRBV27 - - CASSWPTGGEDDQPQHF TGTGCCAGCAGTTGGCCGACAGGTGGAGAGGATGACCAGCCCCAGCATTTT
TRBJ2-1 TRBV5-1 TRBD1 - CASSWTGQGNDEQFF TGCGCCAGCAGCTGGACCGGACAGGGGAACGATGAGCAGTTCTTC
TRBJ2-5 TRBV9 - - CASSVGASRPGETQYF TGTGCCAGCAGCGTAGGGGCTTCTCGCCCCGGAGAGACCCAGTACTTC